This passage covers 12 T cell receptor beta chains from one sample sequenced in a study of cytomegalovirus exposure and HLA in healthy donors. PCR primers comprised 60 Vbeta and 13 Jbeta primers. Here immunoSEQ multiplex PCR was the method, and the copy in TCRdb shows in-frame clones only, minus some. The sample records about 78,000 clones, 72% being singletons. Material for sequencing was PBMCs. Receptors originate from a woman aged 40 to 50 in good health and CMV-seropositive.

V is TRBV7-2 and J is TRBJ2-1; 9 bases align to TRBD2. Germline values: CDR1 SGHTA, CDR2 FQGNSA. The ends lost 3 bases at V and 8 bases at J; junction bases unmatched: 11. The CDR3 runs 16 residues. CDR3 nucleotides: TGTGCCAGCAGCTTTCGGGCGGCTAGCGGGGTGCATGAGCAGTTCTTC. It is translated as CASSFRAASGVHEQFF. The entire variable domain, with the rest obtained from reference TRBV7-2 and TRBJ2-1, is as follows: GAGVSQSPSNKVTEKGKDVELRCDPISGHTALYWYRQSLGQGLEFLIYFQGNSAPDKSGLPSDRFSAERTGGSVSTLTIQRTQQEDSAVYLCASSFRAASGVHEQFFGPGTRLTVL.

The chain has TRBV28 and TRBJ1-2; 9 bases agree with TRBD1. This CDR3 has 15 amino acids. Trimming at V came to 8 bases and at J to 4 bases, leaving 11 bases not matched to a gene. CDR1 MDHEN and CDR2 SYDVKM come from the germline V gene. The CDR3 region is CASGRWGTGSYGYTF. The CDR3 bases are TGTGCCAGCGGGCGTTGGGGGACAGGGTCCTATGGCTACACCTTC.

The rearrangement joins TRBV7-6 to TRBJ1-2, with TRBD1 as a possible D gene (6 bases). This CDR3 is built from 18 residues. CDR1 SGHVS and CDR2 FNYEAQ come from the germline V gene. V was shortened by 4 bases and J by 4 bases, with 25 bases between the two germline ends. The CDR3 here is CASSSSPRGGGDLYGYTF. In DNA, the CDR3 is TGTGCCAGCAGCTCCAGTCCACGGGGAGGGGGGGACCTCTATGGCTACACCTTC.

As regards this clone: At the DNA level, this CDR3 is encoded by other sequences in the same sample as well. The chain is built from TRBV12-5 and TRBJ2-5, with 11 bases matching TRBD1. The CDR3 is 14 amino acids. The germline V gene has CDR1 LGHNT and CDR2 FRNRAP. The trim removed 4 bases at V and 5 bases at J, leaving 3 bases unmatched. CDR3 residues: CASGSGTGGETQYF. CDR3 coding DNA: TGTGCTAGTGGTTCCGGGACAGGGGGTGAGACCCAGTACTTC.

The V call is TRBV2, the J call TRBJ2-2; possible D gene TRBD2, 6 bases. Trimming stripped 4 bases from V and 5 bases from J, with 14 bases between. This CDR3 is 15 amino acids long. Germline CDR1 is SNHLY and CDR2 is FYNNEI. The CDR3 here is CASSVGGTQTGELFF. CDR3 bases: TGTGCCAGCAGTGTTGGCGGGACGCAGACCGGGGAGCTGTTTTTT.

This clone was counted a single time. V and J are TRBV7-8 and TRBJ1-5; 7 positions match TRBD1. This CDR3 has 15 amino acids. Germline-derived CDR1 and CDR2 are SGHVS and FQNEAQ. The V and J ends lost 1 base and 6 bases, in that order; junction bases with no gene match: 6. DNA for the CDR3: TGTGCCAGCAGCTTAGGCAGAGGGGGCCTTCAGCCCCAGCATTTT. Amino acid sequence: CASSLGRGGLQPQHF.

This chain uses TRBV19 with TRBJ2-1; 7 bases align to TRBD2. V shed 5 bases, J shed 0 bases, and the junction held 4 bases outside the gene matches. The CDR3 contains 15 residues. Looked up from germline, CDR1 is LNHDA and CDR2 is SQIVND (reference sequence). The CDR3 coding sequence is TGTGCCAGTAGTTACGGGGGGAGCTCCTACAATGAGCAGTTCTTC. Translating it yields CASSYGGSSYNEQFF.

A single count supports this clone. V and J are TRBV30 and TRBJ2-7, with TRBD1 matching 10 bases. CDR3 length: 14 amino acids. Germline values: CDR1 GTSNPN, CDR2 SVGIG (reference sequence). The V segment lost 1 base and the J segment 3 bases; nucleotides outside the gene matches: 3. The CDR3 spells CAWSGGQGYYEQYF. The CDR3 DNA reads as TGTGCCTGGAGTGGGGGACAGGGGTACTACGAGCAGTACTTC.

This CDR3 reads CASSLANIGGPSYEQYF. The DNA of the CDR3 is TGTGCCAGCAGCTTGGCCAACATCGGGGGACCGTCCTACGAGCAGTACTTC. V is TRBV5-6 and J is TRBJ2-7; D is possibly TRBD2 (6 bases). Trimming pared 0 bases from V and 1 base from J, leaving 17 bases between. Germline assignment: CDR1 SGHDT and CDR2 YYEEEE. The CDR3 runs 17 residues.

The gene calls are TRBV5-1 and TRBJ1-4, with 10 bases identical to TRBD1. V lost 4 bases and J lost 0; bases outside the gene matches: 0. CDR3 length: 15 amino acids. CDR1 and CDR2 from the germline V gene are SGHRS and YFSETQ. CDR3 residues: CASSGQGATNEKLFF. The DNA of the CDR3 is TGCGCCAGCAGCGGACAGGGGGCAACTAATGAAAAACTGTTTTTT. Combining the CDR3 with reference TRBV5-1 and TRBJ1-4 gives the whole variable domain KAGVTQTPRYLIKTRGQQVTLSCSPISGHRSVSWYQQTPGQGLQFLFEYFSETQRNKGNFPGRFSGRQFSNSRSEMNVSTLELGDSALYLCASSGQGATNEKLFFGSGTQLSVL.

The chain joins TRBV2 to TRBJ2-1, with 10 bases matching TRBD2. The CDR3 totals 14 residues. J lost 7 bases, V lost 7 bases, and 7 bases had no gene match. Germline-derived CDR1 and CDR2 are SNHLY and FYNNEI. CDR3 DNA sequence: TGTGCCAGCACAGGGACTAGCGTTACAAATGAGCAGTTCTTC. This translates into CASTGTSVTNEQFF.

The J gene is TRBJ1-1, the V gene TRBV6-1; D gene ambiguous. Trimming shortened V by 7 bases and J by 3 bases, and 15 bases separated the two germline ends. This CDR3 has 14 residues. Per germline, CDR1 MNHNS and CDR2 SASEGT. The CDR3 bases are TGTGCCAGCACCCGACGAGGAATAGACACTGAAGCTTTCTTT. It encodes CASTRRGIDTEAFF.